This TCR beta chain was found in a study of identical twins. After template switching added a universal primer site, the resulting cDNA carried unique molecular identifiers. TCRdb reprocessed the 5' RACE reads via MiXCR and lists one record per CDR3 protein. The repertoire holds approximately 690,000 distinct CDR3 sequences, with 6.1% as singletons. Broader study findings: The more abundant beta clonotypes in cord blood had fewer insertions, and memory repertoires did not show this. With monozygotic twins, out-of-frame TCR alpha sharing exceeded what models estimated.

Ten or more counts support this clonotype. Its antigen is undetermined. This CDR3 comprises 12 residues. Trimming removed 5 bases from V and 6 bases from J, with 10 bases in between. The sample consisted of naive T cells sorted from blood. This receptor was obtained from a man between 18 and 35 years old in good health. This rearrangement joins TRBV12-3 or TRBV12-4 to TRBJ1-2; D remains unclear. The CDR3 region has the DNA TGTGCCAGCAGTCCCCTTTCGAATGGCTACACCTTC. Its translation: CASSPLSNGYTF.